The rows below give T cell receptor beta chains drawn from one sample of a study of T cells after yellow fever vaccination. MiXCR, run by TCRdb on the 5' RACE reads, gives a single entry per CDR3 protein. The table has some 350,000 distinct CDR3 sequences, 4.1% seen once. The sample was PBMCs, taken 5 days after the yellow fever booster vaccination. These receptors all come from a young man who received the YFV17D yellow fever vaccine. Each CDR3 is given with its conserved first and last residue. The D gene is left open where the match is weak. Clone size is not always given. Where it is, it says once, few, many or a class for expanded clones.

d_gene,v_gene,abundance,j_gene,CDR3aa,CDR3nt
.,TRBV11-3,.,TRBJ2-2,CASSFSQGNTGELFF,TGTGCCAGCAGCTTTAGTCAGGGGAACACCGGGGAGCTGTTTTTT
.,TRBV28,.,TRBJ1-5,CASSLMHLRAAQHF,TGTGCCAGCAGTTTAATGCACCTTAGAGCGGCCCAGCATTTT
.,TRBV7-2,.,TRBJ1-1,CASTRDPKTEAFF,TGTGCCAGCACCCGAGACCCGAAAACTGAAGCTTTCTTT
.,TRBV5-6,many,TRBJ2-3,CASSQLPERQYF,TGTGCCAGCAGCCAGCTTCCGGAACGGCAGTATTTT
.,TRBV20-1,many,TRBJ1-2,CSARGRENYGYTF,TGCAGTGCTAGAGGACGGGAAAACTATGGCTACACCTTC
TRBD2,TRBV7-9,.,TRBJ2-3,CASSLLAGGATDTQYF,TGTGCCAGCAGCCTCTTAGCGGGGGGCGCCACAGATACGCAGTATTTT
.,TRBV4-1,.,TRBJ1-2,CASSQVSGGPGGYTF,TGCGCCAGCAGCCAAGTCTCGGGCGGGCCGGGAGGCTACACCTTC
TRBD2,TRBV7-3,few,TRBJ2-3,CASSLTVGSPGLAGVGTDTQYF,TGTGCCAGCAGCTTAACTGTGGGGTCCCCGGGACTAGCGGGGGTCGGGACAGATACGCAGTATTTT
.,TRBV19,many,TRBJ1-2,CASSIDPVYYGYTF,TGTGCCAGTAGTATAGATCCGGTTTACTATGGCTACACCTTC
TRBD1,TRBV11-2,many,TRBJ1-3,CASSWDSGSGNTIYF,TGTGCCAGCAGCTGGGACAGCGGCTCTGGAAACACCATATATTTT
.,TRBV18,.,TRBJ1-1,CASSGTLNTEAFF,TGTGCCAGCTCGGGGACATTGAACACTGAAGCTTTCTTT
.,TRBV18,.,TRBJ1-1,CASSPGGSDTEAFF,TGTGCCAGCTCACCCGGAGGGTCGGACACTGAAGCTTTCTTT
.,TRBV6-1,.,TRBJ2-5,CASSAAGETQYF,TGTGCCAGCAGCGCCGCAGGGGAGACCCAGTACTTC
.,TRBV20-1,.,TRBJ2-4,CSARDVAKNIQYF,TGCAGTGCTAGAGATGTCGCCAAAAACATTCAGTACTTC
.,TRBV12-3/TRBV12-4,few,TRBJ1-4,CASSLRGEANEKLFF,TGTGCCAGCAGTTTAAGGGGTGAAGCTAATGAAAAACTGTTTTTT
.,TRBV28,few,TRBJ1-5,CASSPNPGPTKRPSNQPQHF,TGTGCCAGCAGTCCTAACCCGGGACCGACCAAACGTCCTAGCAATCAGCCCCAGCATTTT
TRBD2,TRBV6-2/TRBV6-3,few,TRBJ2-5,CASSPLTGLRSETQYF,TGTGCCAGCAGCCCATTGACGGGACTAAGGTCGGAGACCCAGTACTTC
.,TRBV5-6,few,TRBJ2-2,CASNLHDRILPGELFF,TGTGCCAGCAACCTTCACGACAGGATACTGCCCGGGGAGCTGTTTTTT
TRBD2,TRBV19,.,TRBJ2-5,CASSIGTRLRGGLLETQYF,TGTGCCAGTAGTATTGGAACCCGGCTGCGGGGGGGCCTGCTAGAGACCCAGTACTTC
.,TRBV12-3/TRBV12-4,.,TRBJ2-1,CASSGAEGSYNEQFF,TGTGCCAGCAGTGGAGCGGAGGGATCCTACAATGAGCAGTTCTTC
.,TRBV2,.,TRBJ2-7,CASSEERVPSYEQYF,TGTGCCAGCAGTGAAGAGCGGGTCCCCTCCTACGAGCAGTACTTC
.,TRBV10-1,many,TRBJ2-5,CASSESETMAEETQYF,TGCGCCAGCAGTGAGTCCGAAACAATGGCAGAAGAGACCCAGTACTTC
TRBD2,TRBV5-6,.,TRBJ2-1,CSSSSGGGSSYNEQFF,TGTTCCAGCAGCAGCGGGGGGGGAAGCTCCTACAATGAGCAGTTCTTC
.,TRBV7-9,.,TRBJ2-3,CASSFRSPDTQYF,TGTGCCAGCAGCTTCAGAAGCCCAGATACGCAGTATTTT
.,TRBV7-3,few,TRBJ2-3,CASSSKLDHTQYF,TGTGCCAGCAGCTCAAAATTGGACCATACGCAGTATTTT
.,TRBV13,few,TRBJ1-2,CASSLVGHYGYTF,TGTGCCAGCAGCTTAGTAGGGCACTATGGCTACACCTTC
.,TRBV5-1,.,TRBJ1-4,CASSIGQTTNEKLFF,TGCGCCAGCAGCATTGGACAGACAACTAATGAAAAACTGTTTTTT
TRBD2,TRBV29-1,.,TRBJ2-1,CSLGPTGTNNEQFF,TGCAGCTTAGGACCGACCGGGACTAACAATGAGCAGTTCTTC
.,TRBV11-1,.,TRBJ1-2,CASTGSRTEFNYGYTF,TGTGCCAGTACGGGGAGTAGGACGGAATTCAACTATGGCTACACCTTC
TRBD1,TRBV7-8,.,TRBJ2-1,CASSMGGRGPREQFF,TGTGCCAGCAGCATGGGAGGCAGGGGGCCTCGTGAGCAGTTCTTC
.,TRBV7-8,many,TRBJ1-4,CASSLGGLDEKLFF,TGTGCCAGCAGCTTAGGGGGGCTGGATGAAAAACTGTTTTTT
.,TRBV12-3/TRBV12-4,.,TRBJ1-2,CASSLEGYGGNYGYTF,TGTGCCAGCAGTTTGGAGGGATATGGGGGGAACTATGGCTACACCTTC
TRBD2,TRBV11-2,.,TRBJ2-1,CASSLTGRDEQFF,TGTGCCAGCAGCTTAACTGGGAGGGATGAGCAGTTCTTC
.,TRBV9,.,TRBJ2-7,CASSVGLSGEQYF,TGTGCCAGCAGCGTTGGGCTCTCGGGCGAGCAGTACTTC
.,TRBV4-2,few,TRBJ2-1,CASSQDKGGSYNEQFF,TGTGCCAGCAGCCAAGATAAGGGGGGGTCCTACAATGAGCAGTTCTTC
TRBD1,TRBV20-1,.,TRBJ1-5,CSASSGTGSSQPQHF,TGCAGTGCTAGCTCCGGGACAGGGTCCTCGCAGCCCCAGCATTTT
TRBD2,TRBV19,few,TRBJ2-5,CASSMGLAKTQYF,TGTGCCAGTAGTATGGGACTAGCGAAGACCCAGTACTTC
.,TRBV13,few,TRBJ1-1,CASSSLWDTEAFF,TGTGCCAGCAGCTCCCTCTGGGACACTGAAGCTTTCTTT
TRBD2,TRBV7-2,.,TRBJ2-5,CASSWGGVQETQYF,TGTGCCAGCAGCTGGGGGGGAGTCCAAGAGACCCAGTACTTC
.,TRBV7-9,.,TRBJ2-2,CASSLGPQELFF,TGTGCCAGCAGCTTAGGGCCCCAGGAGCTGTTTTTT
.,TRBV10-3,medium-sized,TRBJ2-3,CAITSGSSTDTQYF,TGTGCCATCACCAGCGGATCTAGCACAGATACGCAGTATTTT
.,TRBV4-1,few,TRBJ1-2,CASSQVDGGDSGYTF,TGCGCCAGCAGCCAAGTTGATGGGGGCGACAGTGGCTACACCTTC
.,TRBV4-2,few,TRBJ2-1,CASSQNRAPIHEQFF,TGTGCCAGCAGCCAGAACAGAGCCCCAATACATGAGCAGTTCTTC
TRBD1,TRBV18,many,TRBJ2-3,CASSPDRAKATVGDTQYF,TGTGCCAGCTCACCGGACAGGGCTAAGGCAACTGTGGGAGATACGCAGTATTTT
.,TRBV29-1,.,TRBJ2-5,CSHGAESQETQYF,TGCAGCCACGGGGCTGAGTCACAAGAGACCCAGTACTTC
.,TRBV24-1,few,TRBJ1-5,CATSTGGSNQPQHF,TGTGCCACCAGTACGGGGGGAAGCAATCAGCCCCAGCATTTT
TRBD1,TRBV7-9,many,TRBJ2-7,CASSHPGDSYEQYF,TGTGCCAGCAGTCACCCAGGGGACAGCTACGAGCAGTACTTC
.,TRBV11-2,few,TRBJ1-3,CASWGLSGNTIYF,TGTGCCAGCTGGGGCCTGTCTGGAAACACCATATATTTT
TRBD2,TRBV7-9,.,TRBJ2-3,CASSPRTSGGDTYSTDTQYF,TGTGCCAGCAGCCCGCGGACTAGCGGGGGGGACACTTATAGCACAGATACGCAGTATTTT
.,TRBV4-2,many,TRBJ2-1,CASSPVAYSSYNEQFF,TGTGCCAGCAGCCCCGTAGCGTACAGCTCCTACAATGAGCAGTTCTTC
.,TRBV9,few,TRBJ2-7,CASSVVSGGGEQYF,TGTGCCAGCAGCGTAGTGTCCGGCGGAGGCGAGCAGTACTTC
.,TRBV9,few,TRBJ2-1,CASSETGYNEQFF,TGTGCCAGCAGCGAGACAGGTTACAATGAGCAGTTCTTC